The TCR beta chain described here comes from a study of CD8 T cells in ankylosing spondylitis (dated by TCRdb to the late 2010s). About the full investigation: To find TCR variants linked to disease, the study profiled T cell receptor beta repertoires in ankylosing spondylitis patients and healthy donors. The full study cohort was made up of about 24 ankylosing spondylitis patients and roughly 100 healthy donors. Peripheral blood samples were taken, and synovial fluid was additionally collected from ankylosing spondylitis patients.

From cysteine to phenylalanine, the CDR3 is 19 amino acids long. Only CDR3 DNA remains: 57 bases, in frame from the first base. CDR1 DFQATT and CDR2 SNEGSKA were looked up in the germline V gene (reference sequence). Relative to germline, V is 0 bases shorter and J is 1 base shorter, with 21 bases between their ends. Study-wide conclusions, independent of this receptor: A TCR beta motif of about 8 highly homologous amino acid variants appeared characteristic of blood from ankylosing spondylitis patients. Some of the motif variants had been reported before in the synovial fluid and blood of reactive arthritis patients, a finding that suggests common disease-initiation mechanisms. The disease-linked clones were reported as significantly enriched in matched synovial fluid samples from ankylosing spondylitis patients. The disease-linked clones had a CD8+ phenotype and were found at relatively low frequencies in peripheral blood.

As for this clonotype: It lacks a known antigen. Within one base of it there is no much larger clone, and no base qualities were kept.

This sample was sequenced with an Illumina HiSeq 2500. Quantitative 5'-RACE with molecular barcodes was the method used to prepare the TCR beta libraries. For the original study's pipeline: A new computational method based on a probabilistic model of VDJ rearrangement was used to identify disease-linked TCR variants. In TCRdb, the public reads were trimmed at Q25 with fastp and aligned with MiXCR, with productive beta chains retained. Each entry merges the rows of one CDR3 protein and shows their most common DNA and genes. TCRdb, rather than the study authors, made the V and J calls. The sample profile shows about 220,000 distinct CDR3 sequences; about 6.7% of them were found once. Of the sample, over 12% falls within the top ten clones.

The TCR sequence derives from a male donor with ankylosing spondylitis. Sequenced: blood, either unsorted or a sorted T cell fraction (not recorded which). Recombination joined TRBV20-1 with TRBJ2-2; the D gene is perhaps TRBD2, from 6 matching bases. The DNA sequence is given as TGCAGTGCTAGAGATTGGGGGGAGCTGCGGAGGGGGAACACCGGGGAGCTGTTTTTT. This encodes CSARDWGELRRGNTGELFF.